This T cell receptor (beta chain) was documented in a study of response to subunit inactivated influenza vaccine. Overall study findings and caveats: A suggestion made by the authors is that each seasonal influenza vaccination recruits few new T cells.

The length of the CDR3 is 19 residues. V was trimmed by 2 bases and J by 1 base, leaving 20 bases between them. The germline CDR1 and CDR2 sequences are LGHNA and YNFKEQ. This clonotype was seen only a few times. No antigen is known for it. TCRdb processed the RT-PCR reads anew with MiXCR; each CDR3 protein has one entry. The profile shows around 530,000 distinct CDR3 sequences, about 11% of them singletons. The specimen comprised PBMCs from blood, sampled on the day of vaccination. The sequence was collected from a man aged 45-65 years who received an inactivated influenza vaccine. This chain connects TRBV4-2 to TRBJ2-2; perhaps D is TRBD1 or TRBD2 (5 bases each). CDR3 region: CASSQLTTGTWGNTGELFF. In nucleotides, the CDR3 is TGTGCCAGCAGCCAACTAACTACCGGGACGTGGGGGAACACCGGGGAGCTGTTTTTT.